The clone carrying this TCR beta chain occurred a few times. Its antigen is not known. Unique molecular identifiers had been added to the TCR beta cDNA libraries. T cells numbering 1 to 10 million gave rise to 500,000 to 600,000 cDNA molecules. MiXCR, run by TCRdb on the PCR reads, gives a single entry per CDR3 protein. The table records about 820,000 distinct CDR3 sequences, approximately 50% of them present only once. This CDR3 contains 15 residues. Trimming removed 7 bases at V and 2 bases at J, with 18 bases between. Germline lookup yields CDR1 MDHEN and CDR2 SYDVKM. These data are taken from a study of post-analysis software for immune sequencing data. Across the whole study: Courses of disease covered relapsing-remitting, secondary progressive and progressive-relapsing multiple sclerosis.

General study results and limits: Included in a set of roughly five TRBV segments more frequent in patients than controls were TRBV5-6, TRBV5-1 and TRBV20-1. Analysis by F measure revealed that same-batch samples clustered strongly together. Significantly decreased normalized Chao1 diversity was recorded for multiple sclerosis patients relative to controls.

The receptor comes from a girl aged 10-17 years with multiple sclerosis. The material sequenced was blood. This chain links TRBV28 with TRBJ2-7; D ambiguous. CDR3 coding DNA: TGTGCCAGCACCGCGGCTCTTGGGGATGCCTACGAGCAGTACTTC. It yields the protein CASTAALGDAYEQYF.